These T cell receptor beta chains were read from a single sample in a study of T cell changes during pregnancy in multiple sclerosis. Method: immunoSEQ multiplex PCR; TCRdb's copy keeps in-frame clones and lacks some. The sample records roughly 40,000 clones, roughly nine tenths being singletons. The source was peripheral blood, collected before pregnancy. All receptors derive from a female donor with multiple sclerosis, enrolled in a pregnancy study. Both conserved end residues are part of each CDR3. A D gene is named only where the DNA matches it firmly. A clone size is listed for some rows: how often the clone was seen (once, few, many), or a class if it is expanded.

abundance	v_gene	j_gene	d_gene	CDR3nt	CDR3aa
once	TRBV2	TRBJ2-2	TRBD2	TGTGCCAGCAAGGGTAGCGGGAGGGACACCGGGGAGCTGTTTTTT	CASKGSGRDTGELFF
few	TRBV28	TRBJ1-1	TRBD1	TGTGCCAGCAGCTCAACAGGGGGATCGATACGGACTGAAGCTTTCTTT	CASSSTGGSIRTEAFF
once	TRBV11-3	TRBJ2-3	TRBD2	TGTGCCAGCAGCCCTGGACGGAGACTAGCTAGCACAGATACGCAGTATTTT	CASSPGRRLASTDTQYF
-	TRBV6-6	TRBJ2-1	-	TGTGCCAGTTTAACTAGGGACAATGAGCAGTTCTTC	CASLTRDNEQFF
-	TRBV7-9	TRBJ2-3	TRBD2	TGTGCCAGCAGGACTAGCGGGAGTGGCACAGATACGCAGTATTTT	CASRTSGSGTDTQYF
-	TRBV18	TRBJ2-3	-	TGTGCCAGCTCACCACTGAGCGGCAGCACAGATACGCAGTATTTT	CASSPLSGSTDTQYF
-	TRBV11-2	TRBJ2-2	-	TGTGCCAGCAGCTTAGAAGGAGGGTTGAACACCGGGGAGCTGTTTTTT	CASSLEGGLNTGELFF
-	TRBV28	TRBJ1-5	TRBD1	TGTGCCAGCAGTTTACTTAGGACAGGGAGCAATCAGCCCCAGCATTTT	CASSLLRTGSNQPQHF
-	TRBV13	TRBJ2-3	-	TGTGCCAGCAGCTTAGGGGTGGGGCGCACAGATACGCAGTATTTT	CASSLGVGRTDTQYF
once	TRBV10-3	TRBJ1-1	-	TGTGCCATCAGTGCAGAGGAGAACACTGAAGCTTTCTTT	CAISAEENTEAFF
-	TRBV11-2	TRBJ1-1	-	TGTGCCAGCAGCTTAGACAGGGTGAACACTGAAGCTTTCTTT	CASSLDRVNTEAFF
few	TRBV5-1	TRBJ1-1	TRBD1	TGCGCCAGCAGCCTAGGGACAGGGGAGAACACTGAAGCTTTCTTT	CASSLGTGENTEAFF
-	TRBV5-1	TRBJ2-7	TRBD2	TGCGCCAGCAGCGGTGGGACTAGCGGGTACTACGAGCAGTACTTC	CASSGGTSGYYEQYF
-	TRBV7-2	TRBJ1-5	-	TGTGCCAGCAGCTTAGGATCCCAGGGGACCAATCAGCCCCAGCATTTT	CASSLGSQGTNQPQHF
-	TRBV5-1	TRBJ1-1	TRBD1	TGCGCCAGCAGCCGAGATCCAGGGGGAGACACTGAAGCTTTCTTT	CASSRDPGGDTEAFF
-	TRBV11-2	TRBJ1-1	-	TGTGCCAGCAGCTTAGGGGCCAAACATTTCGGGGAGAAAGGAGCTTTCTTT	CASSLGAKHFGEKGAFF
medium-sized	TRBV28	TRBJ2-7	-	TGTGCCAGCAGCGCACTCTACGAGCAGTACTTC	CASSALYEQYF